This TCR beta chain was retrieved from a study of blood T cells in healthy people across ages. Germline CDR1 is LNHDA and CDR2 is SQIVND (reference sequence). This CDR3 region has 13 residues. Worth noting for this clonotype: Its specificity is not known. At one end, the junction sequence differs from germline, possibly due to a read error.

Study-wide points: Long-lived and aged donors differed, with more naive CD4+ cells and higher diversity in the long-lived.

Primed by a sample-barcoded 5' primer and a J-beta primer mix, a second PCR proceeded for 7 to 11 cycles. Each CDR3 protein gets one entry after TCRdb re-called the 5' RACE reads with MiXCR. The table includes 500,000 to 700,000 distinct CDR3 sequences, under 30% detected once. This sequence originates from a woman of 80 years or more in good health. The chain uses TRBV19 and TRBJ2-5; a weak D match, TRBD2 (5 bases). Material for sequencing was blood. CDR3 coding DNA: TGTGCCAGTAGTCTCGGGATCCAAAAGACCCAGTACTTC. This gives the protein CASSLGIQKTQYF.